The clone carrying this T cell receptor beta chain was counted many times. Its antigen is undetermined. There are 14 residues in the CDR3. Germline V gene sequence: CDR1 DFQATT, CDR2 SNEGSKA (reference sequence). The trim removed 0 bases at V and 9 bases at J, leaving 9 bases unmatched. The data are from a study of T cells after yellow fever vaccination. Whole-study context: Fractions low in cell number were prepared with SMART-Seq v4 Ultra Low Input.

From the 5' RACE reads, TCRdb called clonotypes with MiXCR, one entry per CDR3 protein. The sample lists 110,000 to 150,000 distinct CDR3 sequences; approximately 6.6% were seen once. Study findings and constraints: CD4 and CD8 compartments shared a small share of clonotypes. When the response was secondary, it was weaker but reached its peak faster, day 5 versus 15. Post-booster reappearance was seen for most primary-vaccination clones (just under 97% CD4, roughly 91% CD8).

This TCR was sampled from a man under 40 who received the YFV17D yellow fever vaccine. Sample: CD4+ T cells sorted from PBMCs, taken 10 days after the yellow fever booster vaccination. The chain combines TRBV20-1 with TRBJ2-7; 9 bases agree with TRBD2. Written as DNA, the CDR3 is TGCAGTGCTAGAGATGGGCTAGCGGGATTTGGGCAGTACTTC. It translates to CSARDGLAGFGQYF.